This T cell receptor (beta chain) emerged from a study of cytomegalovirus exposure and HLA in healthy donors. The overall study: The approximately 110 validation repertoires used a platform that matched the one used for the roughly 650 first-cohort repertoires, as a later analysis reported.

CDR1 is SEHNR, CDR2 FQNEAQ, per germline (reference sequence). Trimming took off 3 bases at V and 5 bases at J, with 16 bases between the two ends. CDR3 length equals 15 residues. From the roughly 110-subject validation cohort, which was separate from the roughly 670-subject first cohort, the donors were drawn. Here immunoSEQ multiplex PCR was the method, and the copy in TCRdb shows in-frame clones only, minus some. The sample contains approximately 73,000 clones, 85% to 95% of which appear only once. In regard to this clone: Its antigen is undetermined.

Study outcomes and limitations: The dataset shows that most TCR sequences were rare, while some public TCRs occurred in many donors.

The receptor's source is a man aged 18 to 29 in good health and CMV-seronegative. Material for sequencing was PBMCs. The chain couples TRBV7-9 to TRBJ2-5; no reliable D call. The CDR3 nucleotides read TGTGCCAGCAGCTTTCCCTCGCAGGTCTCGGAGACCCAGTACTTC. Translation gives CASSFPSQVSETQYF.